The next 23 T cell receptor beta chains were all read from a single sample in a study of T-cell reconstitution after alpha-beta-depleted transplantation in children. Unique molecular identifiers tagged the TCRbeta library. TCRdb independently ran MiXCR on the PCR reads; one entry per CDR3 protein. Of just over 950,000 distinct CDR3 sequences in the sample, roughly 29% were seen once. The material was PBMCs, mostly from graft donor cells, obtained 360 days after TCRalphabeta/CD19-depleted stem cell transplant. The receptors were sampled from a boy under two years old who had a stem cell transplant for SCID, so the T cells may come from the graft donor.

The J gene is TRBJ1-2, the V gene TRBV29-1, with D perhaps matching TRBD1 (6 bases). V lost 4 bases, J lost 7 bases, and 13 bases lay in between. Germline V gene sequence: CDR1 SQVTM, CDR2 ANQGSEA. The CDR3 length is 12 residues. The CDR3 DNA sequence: TGCAGCGTTGGGACAGTAGAACCTGGCTACACCTTC. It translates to CSVGTVEPGYTF.

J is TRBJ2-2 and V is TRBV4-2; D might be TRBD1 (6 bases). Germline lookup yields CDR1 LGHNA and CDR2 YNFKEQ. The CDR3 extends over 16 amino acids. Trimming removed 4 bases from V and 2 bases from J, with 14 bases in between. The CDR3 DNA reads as TGTGCCAGCAGCCCCACCGGGACACATAACACCGGGGAGCTGTTTTTT. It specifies CASSPTGTHNTGELFF.

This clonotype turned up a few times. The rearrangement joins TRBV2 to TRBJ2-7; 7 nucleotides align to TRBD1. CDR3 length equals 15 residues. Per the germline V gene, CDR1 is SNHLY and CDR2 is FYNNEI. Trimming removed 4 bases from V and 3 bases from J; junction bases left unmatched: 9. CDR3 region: CASSGQGPPDYEQYF. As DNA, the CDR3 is TGTGCCAGCAGTGGACAGGGTCCTCCGGACTACGAGCAGTACTTC.

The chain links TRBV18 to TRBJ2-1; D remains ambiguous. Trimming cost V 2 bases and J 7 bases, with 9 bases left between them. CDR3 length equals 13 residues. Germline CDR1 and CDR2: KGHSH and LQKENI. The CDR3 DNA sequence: TGTGCCAGCTCACCAGACTGGGCGAATGAGCAGTTCTTC. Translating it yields CASSPDWANEQFF. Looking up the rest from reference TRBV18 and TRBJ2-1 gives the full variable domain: NAGVMQNPRHLVRRRGQEARLRCSPMKGHSHVYWYRQLPEEGLKFMVYLQKENIIDESGMPKERFSAEFPKEGPSILRIQQVVRGDSAAYFCASSPDWANEQFFGPGTRLTVL.

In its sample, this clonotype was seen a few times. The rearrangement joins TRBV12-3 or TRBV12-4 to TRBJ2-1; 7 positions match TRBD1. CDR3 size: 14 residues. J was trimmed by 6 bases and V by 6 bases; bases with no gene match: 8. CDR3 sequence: CASRISGGSNEQFF. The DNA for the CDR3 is TGTGCCAGCAGGATCTCAGGGGGTAGCAATGAGCAGTTCTTC.

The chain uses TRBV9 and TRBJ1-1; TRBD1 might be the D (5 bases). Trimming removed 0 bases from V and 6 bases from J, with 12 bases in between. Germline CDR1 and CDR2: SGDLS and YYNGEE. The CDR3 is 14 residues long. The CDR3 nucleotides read TGTGCCAGCAGCGTAGGGGAGGGGTGGCCTGAAGCTTTCTTT. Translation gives CASSVGEGWPEAFF.

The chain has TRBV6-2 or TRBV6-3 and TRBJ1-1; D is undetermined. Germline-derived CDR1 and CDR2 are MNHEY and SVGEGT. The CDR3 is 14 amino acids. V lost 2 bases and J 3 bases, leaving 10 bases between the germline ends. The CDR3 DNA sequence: TGTGCCAGCAGTTACCAAGACCCCGACACTGAAGCTTTCTTT. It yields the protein CASSYQDPDTEAFF.

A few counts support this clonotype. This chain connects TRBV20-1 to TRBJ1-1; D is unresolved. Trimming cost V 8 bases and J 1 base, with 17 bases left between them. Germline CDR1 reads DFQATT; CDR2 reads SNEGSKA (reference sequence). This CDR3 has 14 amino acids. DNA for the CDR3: TGCAGTTCTACGACACGAGGAACGAACACTGAAGCTTTCTTT. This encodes CSSTTRGTNTEAFF.

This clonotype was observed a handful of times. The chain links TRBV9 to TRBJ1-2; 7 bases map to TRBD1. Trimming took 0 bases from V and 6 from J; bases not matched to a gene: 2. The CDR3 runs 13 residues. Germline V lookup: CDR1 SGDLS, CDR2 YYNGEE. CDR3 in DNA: TGTGCCAGCAGCGTAGCTGGGACAGATGGCTACACCTTC. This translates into CASSVAGTDGYTF.

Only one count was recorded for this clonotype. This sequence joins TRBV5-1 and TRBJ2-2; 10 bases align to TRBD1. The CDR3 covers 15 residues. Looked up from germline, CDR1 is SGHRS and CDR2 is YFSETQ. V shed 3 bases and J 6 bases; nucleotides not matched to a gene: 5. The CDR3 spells CASSSWGTGAGELFF. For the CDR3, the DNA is TGCGCCAGCAGCTCGTGGGGGACAGGGGCCGGGGAGCTGTTTTTT.

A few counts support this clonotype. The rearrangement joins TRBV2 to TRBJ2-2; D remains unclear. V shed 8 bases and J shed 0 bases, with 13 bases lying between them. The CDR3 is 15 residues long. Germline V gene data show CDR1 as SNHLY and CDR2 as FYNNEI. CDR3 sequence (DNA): TGTGCCAGCGCCGCTGGACGGTCGAACACCGGGGAGCTGTTTTTT. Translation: CASAAGRSNTGELFF. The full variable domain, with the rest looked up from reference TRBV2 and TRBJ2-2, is EPEVTQTPSHQVTQMGQEVILRCVPISNHLYFYWYRQILGQKVEFLVSFYNNEISEKSEIFDDQFSVERPDGSNFTLKIRSTKLEDSAMYFCASAAGRSNTGELFFGEGSRLTVL.

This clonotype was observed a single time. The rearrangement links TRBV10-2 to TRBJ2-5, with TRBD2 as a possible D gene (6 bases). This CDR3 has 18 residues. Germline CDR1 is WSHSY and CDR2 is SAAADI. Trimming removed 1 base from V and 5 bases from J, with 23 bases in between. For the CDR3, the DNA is TGCGCCAGCAGTGAGTTGGTGGGGGGTCACTCCGCAGGGGAGACCCAGTACTTC. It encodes CASSELVGGHSAGETQYF.

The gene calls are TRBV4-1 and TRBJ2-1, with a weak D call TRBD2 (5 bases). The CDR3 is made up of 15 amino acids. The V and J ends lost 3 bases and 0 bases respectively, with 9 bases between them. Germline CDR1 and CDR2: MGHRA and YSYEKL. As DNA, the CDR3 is TGCGCCAGCAGCCAGGGAGACGGCTCCTACAATGAGCAGTTCTTC. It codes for CASSQGDGSYNEQFF.

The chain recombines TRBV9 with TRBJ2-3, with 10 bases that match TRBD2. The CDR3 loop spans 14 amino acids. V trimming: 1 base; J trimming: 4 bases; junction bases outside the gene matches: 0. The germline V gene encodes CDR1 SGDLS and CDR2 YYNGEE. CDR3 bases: TGTGCCAGCAGCGTAACTAGCGGGGCAGATACGCAGTATTTT. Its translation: CASSVTSGADTQYF.

In nucleotides, the CDR3 is TGCAGTGCTAGTCACAGGGGAGCCTACAATGAGCAGTTCTTC. It specifies CSASHRGAYNEQFF. The chain uses TRBV20-1 and TRBJ2-1; TRBD1 matches at 7 bases. The trim removed 3 bases at V and 2 bases at J, leaving 4 bases unmatched. CDR1 is DFQATT and CDR2 is SNEGSKA in the germline V gene (reference sequence). The CDR3 contains 14 residues.

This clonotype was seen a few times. The CDR3 protein is CASSLTRGAPTNEQFF. The DNA for the CDR3 is TGTGCCAGCAGCCTGACCCGGGGGGCCCCCACCAATGAGCAGTTCTTC. The rearrangement joins TRBV4-2 to TRBJ2-1; possible D gene TRBD2, 7 bases. The germline V gene has CDR1 LGHNA and CDR2 YNFKEQ. The CDR3 consists of 16 residues. V was pared by 4 bases and J by 6 bases, with 19 bases between.

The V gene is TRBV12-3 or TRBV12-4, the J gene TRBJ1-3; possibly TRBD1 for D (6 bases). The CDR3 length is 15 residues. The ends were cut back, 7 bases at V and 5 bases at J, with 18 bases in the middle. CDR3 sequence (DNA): TGTGCCAGCACTCCGAGGGGACACCGTCGAAACACCATATATTTT. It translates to CASTPRGHRRNTIYF.

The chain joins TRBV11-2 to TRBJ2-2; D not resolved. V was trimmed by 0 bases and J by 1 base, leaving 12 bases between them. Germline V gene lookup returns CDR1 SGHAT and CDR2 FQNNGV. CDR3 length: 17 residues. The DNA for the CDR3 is TGTGCCAGCAGCTTAGAGTATCGCCCCCAGAACACCGGGGAGCTGTTTTTT. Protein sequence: CASSLEYRPQNTGELFF.

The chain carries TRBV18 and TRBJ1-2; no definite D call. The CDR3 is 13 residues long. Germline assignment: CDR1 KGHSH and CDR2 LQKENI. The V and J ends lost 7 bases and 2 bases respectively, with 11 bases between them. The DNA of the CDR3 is TGTGCCAGCTGCGCCGACGCGAACTATGGCTACACCTTC. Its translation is CASCADANYGYTF.

The CDR3 sequence: CSARSSGGNSYNEQFF. The CDR3, as DNA: TGCAGTGCTAGAAGTTCCGGGGGGAACTCCTACAATGAGCAGTTCTTC. This chain uses TRBV20-1 with TRBJ2-1, with 7 bases that match TRBD2. This CDR3 is built from 16 residues. Germline-derived CDR1 and CDR2 are DFQATT and SNEGSKA (reference sequence). Trimming took 2 bases from V and 0 from J; bases not matched to a gene: 7.

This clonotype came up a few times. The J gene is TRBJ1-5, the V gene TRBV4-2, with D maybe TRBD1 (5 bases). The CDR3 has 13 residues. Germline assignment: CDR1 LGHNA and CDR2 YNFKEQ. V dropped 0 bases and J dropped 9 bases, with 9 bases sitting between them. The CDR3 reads CASSQEGERPQHF. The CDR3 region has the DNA TGTGCCAGCAGCCAAGAGGGGGAACGGCCCCAGCATTTT.

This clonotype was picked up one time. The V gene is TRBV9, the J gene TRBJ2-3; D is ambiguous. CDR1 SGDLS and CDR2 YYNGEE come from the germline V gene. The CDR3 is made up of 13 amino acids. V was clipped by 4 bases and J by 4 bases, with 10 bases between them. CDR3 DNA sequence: TGTGCCAGCAGCAAAGTCCTGGCAGATACGCAGTATTTT. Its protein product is CASSKVLADTQYF.

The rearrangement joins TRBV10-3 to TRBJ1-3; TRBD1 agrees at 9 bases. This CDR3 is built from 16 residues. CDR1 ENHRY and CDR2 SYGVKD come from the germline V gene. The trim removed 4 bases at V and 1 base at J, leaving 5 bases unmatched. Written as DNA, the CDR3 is TGTGCCATCAGTGCGGGACAGGGCTTTTCTGGAAACACCATATATTTT. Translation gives CAISAGQGFSGNTIYF.